This T cell receptor (beta chain) was profiled in a study of vaccination and CD4 T cells after COVID-19. At the Johns Hopkins FTIC core, DNA taken from cultured CD4+ T cells was sequenced by way of the Oncomine TCR Beta short-read assay. TCRdb re-called the PCR reads with MiXCR, one entry per CDR3 protein. The repertoire holds roughly 8,000 distinct CDR3 sequences, more than 35% seen once, with about 14% in the top ten. In the case of this clonotype: Its antigen is currently unknown.

Sample treatment: approximately 11-day PBMC culture with coronavirus spike peptide pools or control peptides (ViraFEST assay). One should note that the unexposed donor's CD4+ T cells were collected before the COVID-19 pandemic (2011-2018). Following expansion of antigen-specific T cells with peptide pools, ViraFEST then sequenced TCRs. Germline values: CDR1 MNHNS, CDR2 SASEGT. CDR3 length: 12 residues. Unmatched junction bases numbered 10, after V lost 10 bases and J lost 8 bases. The chain employs TRBV6-1 and TRBJ1-2; TRBD1 aligns across 7 bases. The receptor was isolated from a human donor in good health. The sequencing sample was made of CD4+ T cells from blood, cultured in vitro. Here the CDR3 reads CATRTGDGGYTF. CDR3 coding DNA: TGTGCCACCAGAACAGGGGACGGAGGCTACACCTTC.